The present T cell receptor (beta chain) was sequenced within a study of T cell responses to AZD1222 COVID-19 vaccine. As concerns this clone: The target antigen is unknown.

Study results and limitations: Vaccine-associated CD4 TCRs ranged over spike, dominating at 160-218 and 743-854. Unmutated regions of variants are reportedly targeted by nearly half of spike-specific TCRs.

Sequencing was performed with immunoSEQ multiplex PCR; in TCRdb, only in-frame clones are kept and a portion is missing. The data contain about 120,000 clones, approximately 90% of them singletons. The sequence was obtained from an adult in good health. The sample was peripheral blood, taken on day 0 of AZD1222 vaccination.

CDR3 residues: CASSFSGKRSYNEQFF. CDR3 in DNA: TGTGCCAGCAGCTTTAGCGGGAAAAGGTCCTACAATGAGCAGTTCTTC. The V gene is TRBV7-3, the J gene TRBJ2-1; TRBD2 aligns across 8 bases. The CDR3 runs 16 residues. The germline gives CDR1 SGHTA, CDR2 FQGTGA. Losses at the gene ends were 3 bases for V and 1 base for J; bases not matched to a gene: 5.